The T cell receptor (beta chain) described here comes from a study of post-analysis software for immune sequencing data. About the research overall: Multiple sclerosis in the patients followed relapsing-remitting, secondary progressive and progressive-relapsing courses. The study, taken as a whole, reports: Included in a set of several TRBV segments more frequent in patients than controls were TRBV5-6, TRBV5-1 and TRBV20-1. Multiple sclerosis patients showed significantly lower normalized Chao1 diversity than controls did. When the samples were clustered directly with F measure, those that had been prepared in the same batch showed strong co-clustering.

This CDR3 region has 17 residues. Looked up from germline, CDR1 is SGHRS and CDR2 is YFSETQ. Germline trimming cut 4 bases from V and 6 bases from J; bases unmatched to any gene: 15. As to this clonotype: Its antigen is still unknown.

The library was made from cDNA and included unique molecular identifiers. The authors obtained about 520,000 cDNA molecules from approximately 1 to 10 million T cells. In TCRdb, the PCR reads were re-called with MiXCR into one record per CDR3 protein. The sample shows approximately 690,000 distinct CDR3 sequences, about 60% of them seen only once. The specimen sequenced was blood. This TCR was sampled from a girl aged 2 to 9 with multiple sclerosis. The gene calls are TRBV5-1 and TRBJ2-3; 9 bases line up with TRBD2. The CDR3 nucleotides are TGCGCCAGCAGCATCCTCTGGAGGCGGGGGGGCCGGGATACGCAGTATTTT. Residues: CASSILWRRGGRDTQYF.